Listed here are 4 T cell receptor beta chains from one sample, sequenced in a study of blood T cell repertoires in COVID-19. This table comes from immunoSEQ multiplex PCR, and its TCRdb copy is limited to in-frame clones, with some not included. The data hold roughly 200,000 clones, with 75% to 90% observed a single time. Sequenced: peripheral blood. The receptor source for this set is a man aged 35 to 55 with acute or convalescent COVID-19.

V and J are TRBV19 and TRBJ2-1, with 9 bases that match TRBD2. The junction had 9 bases not matched to a gene; V was cut back by 5 bases and J by 4 bases. The CDR3 runs 16 residues. Germline loops: CDR1 LNHDA, CDR2 SQIVND (reference sequence). The CDR3: CASSANLAGRYNEQFF. The CDR3 DNA is TGTGCCAGTAGTGCGAACCTAGCGGGGAGATACAATGAGCAGTTCTTC.

The chain combines TRBV5-1 with TRBJ1-5; 8 bases line up with TRBD1. The length of the CDR3 is 14 residues. Unmatched junction bases numbered 7, after V lost 2 bases and J lost 9 bases. Germline CDR1 and CDR2: SGHRS and YFSETQ. CDR3 region: CASSLTGGFTPQHF. The CDR3 DNA is TGCGCCAGCAGCTTAACAGGGGGTTTTACGCCCCAGCATTTT.

The J gene is TRBJ1-2, the V gene TRBV4-2; D gene ambiguous. With 0 bases removed from V and 4 bases from J, the gap between germline ends came to 12 bases. Germline V lookup: CDR1 LGHNA, CDR2 YNFKEQ. This CDR3 is built from 15 residues. The CDR3 DNA reads TGTGCCAGCAGCCAAGATAATACGGTCCCCTATGGCTACACCTTC. Translation: CASSQDNTVPYGYTF.

The chain combines TRBV30 with TRBJ1-2; 7 bases align to TRBD1. V trimming: 3 bases; J trimming: 1 base; junction bases outside the gene matches: 8. Germline V lookup: CDR1 GTSNPN, CDR2 SVGIG (reference sequence). CDR3 length equals 15 residues. CDR3 DNA: TGTGCCTGGAGCCGGGACAGAGAGAGTAACTATGGCTACACCTTC. Its translation is CAWSRDRESNYGYTF.